These T cell receptor beta chains were read from a single sample in a study of OX40 agonist ivuxolimab in advanced cancers. Libraries were prepared by immunoSEQ multiplex PCR; TCRdb keeps only in-frame clonotypes and omits some of them. The sample holds about 50,000 clones, less than 90% seen once. Sequenced material: CD4+ or CD8+ T cells sorted from blood, taken in a trial of the OX40 agonist ivuxolimab. These receptors were obtained from an adult with an advanced solid tumor such as melanoma, head and neck, liver or kidney cancer. The CDR3 runs from the conserved cysteine through the conserved F or W. The D gene is left open where the match is weak. Size is omitted from some rows. Given values are once, few, many or a class for expanded clones.

len: 16; j_gene: TRBJ2-3; d_gene: -; abundance: once; v_gene: TRBV5-1; CDR3aa: CASSLGGAGSTDTQYF; CDR3nt: TGCGCCAGCAGCTTGGGGGGAGCAGGGAGCACAGATACGCAGTATTTT
len: 16; j_gene: TRBJ2-2; d_gene: TRBD1; abundance: few; v_gene: TRBV7-6; CDR3aa: CASSKGQGVGTGELFF; CDR3nt: TGTGCCAGCAGCAAAGGACAGGGGGTAGGCACCGGGGAGCTGTTTTTT
len: 15; j_gene: TRBJ2-3; d_gene: TRBD2; abundance: -; v_gene: TRBV19; CDR3aa: CASSILAGVPDTQYF; CDR3nt: TGTGCCAGTAGTATACTGGCGGGAGTCCCCGATACGCAGTATTTT
len: 16; j_gene: TRBJ2-7; d_gene: TRBD1; abundance: -; v_gene: TRBV28; CDR3aa: CASSAPGGQVPYEQYF; CDR3nt: TGTGCCAGCAGTGCCCCGGGTGGACAGGTTCCCTACGAGCAGTACTTC
len: 12; j_gene: TRBJ1-2; d_gene: TRBD1; abundance: -; v_gene: TRBV19; CDR3aa: CASSMRDRDYTF; CDR3nt: TGTGCCAGTAGTATGCGGGACAGGGACTACACCTTC
len: 15; j_gene: TRBJ1-4; d_gene: TRBD1; abundance: -; v_gene: TRBV6-1; CDR3aa: CASSGWGTGAEKLFF; CDR3nt: TGTGCCAGCAGTGGGTGGGGCACAGGGGCAGAAAAACTGTTTTTT
len: 14; j_gene: TRBJ2-1; d_gene: TRBD2; abundance: -; v_gene: TRBV7-2; CDR3aa: CASSLEAGGNEQFF; CDR3nt: TGTGCCAGCAGCTTAGAAGCGGGGGGAAATGAGCAGTTCTTC
len: 18; j_gene: TRBJ2-1; d_gene: TRBD1; abundance: -; v_gene: TRBV27; CDR3aa: CASSFSSLRGGRRYEQFF; CDR3nt: TGTGCCAGCAGTTTTTCCAGTTTACGAGGGGGCAGGCGGTATGAGCAGTTCTTC
len: 17; j_gene: TRBJ2-5; d_gene: -; abundance: -; v_gene: TRBV23-1; CDR3aa: CASSQRARGLLVETQYF; CDR3nt: TGCGCCAGCAGTCAAAGGGCTCGGGGCCTGCTGGTAGAGACCCAGTACTTC
len: 16; j_gene: TRBJ2-1; d_gene: TRBD2; abundance: -; v_gene: TRBV5-5; CDR3aa: CASSTIAGTTYNEQFF; CDR3nt: TGTGCCAGCAGCACGATCGCCGGGACTACCTACAATGAGCAGTTCTTC
len: 15; j_gene: TRBJ2-6; d_gene: -; abundance: -; v_gene: TRBV5-6; CDR3aa: CASSLSREVANVLTF; CDR3nt: TGTGCCAGCAGCTTGAGTCGAGAGGTGGCCAACGTCCTGACTTTC
len: 14; j_gene: TRBJ1-4; d_gene: TRBD1; abundance: -; v_gene: TRBV10-1; CDR3aa: CASSDGTGKEKLFF; CDR3nt: TGCGCCAGCAGTGACGGGACAGGGAAGGAAAAACTGTTTTTT
len: 14; j_gene: TRBJ2-5; d_gene: TRBD2; abundance: -; v_gene: TRBV27; CDR3aa: CASSSSGRWETQYF; CDR3nt: TGTGCCAGCAGTTCGAGCGGGAGGTGGGAGACCCAGTACTTC
len: 15; j_gene: TRBJ1-1; d_gene: -; abundance: -; v_gene: TRBV11-2; CDR3aa: CASSLSLRGDTEAFF; CDR3nt: TGTGCCAGCAGCTTATCTTTGCGGGGGGACACTGAAGCTTTCTTT
len: 16; j_gene: TRBJ2-5; d_gene: TRBD1; abundance: -; v_gene: TRBV11-2; CDR3aa: CASSLPGTGGKETQYF; CDR3nt: TGTGCCAGCAGCTTGCCCGGGACAGGGGGAAAAGAGACCCAGTACTTC
len: 13; j_gene: TRBJ1-6; d_gene: -; abundance: -; v_gene: TRBV30; CDR3aa: CAWRGRDNSPLHF; CDR3nt: TGTGCCTGGAGGGGTCGCGATAATTCACCCCTCCACTTT
len: 20; j_gene: TRBJ2-2; d_gene: TRBD1; abundance: -; v_gene: TRBV4-3; CDR3aa: CASSQDYFRADRANTGELFF; CDR3nt: TGCGCCAGCAGCCAAGATTACTTTCGGGCAGACAGGGCGAACACCGGGGAGCTGTTTTTT
len: 11; j_gene: TRBJ1-3; d_gene: -; abundance: -; v_gene: TRBV5-8; CDR3aa: CASSPRNTIYF; CDR3nt: TGTGCCAGCAGCCCTAGAAACACCATATATTTT
len: 14; j_gene: TRBJ2-1; d_gene: TRBD2; abundance: -; v_gene: TRBV6-6; CDR3aa: CASNGLAGGYEQFF; CDR3nt: TGTGCCAGCAACGGACTAGCGGGAGGGTATGAGCAGTTCTTC
len: 15; j_gene: TRBJ2-1; d_gene: TRBD2; abundance: -; v_gene: TRBV28; CDR3aa: CASRPGLAGVNEQFF; CDR3nt: TGTGCCAGCAGACCGGGACTAGCGGGAGTAAATGAGCAGTTCTTC
len: 16; j_gene: TRBJ2-3; d_gene: -; abundance: once; v_gene: TRBV5-6; CDR3aa: CASSLVDYAFTDTQYF; CDR3nt: TGTGCCAGCAGCTTGGTGGACTACGCTTTCACAGATACGCAGTATTTT
len: 15; j_gene: TRBJ2-2; d_gene: -; abundance: -; v_gene: TRBV6-1; CDR3aa: CASSRGTPKGGELFF; CDR3nt: TGTGCCAGCAGTAGGGGGACTCCAAAGGGCGGGGAGCTGTTTTTT
len: 11; j_gene: TRBJ2-1; d_gene: -; abundance: -; v_gene: TRBV6-6; CDR3aa: CASSYSGEQFF; CDR3nt: TGTGCCAGCAGTTACTCGGGCGAGCAGTTCTTC
len: 17; j_gene: TRBJ1-2; d_gene: -; abundance: -; v_gene: TRBV4-2; CDR3aa: CASSHSTSSSLNYGYTF; CDR3nt: TGTGCCAGCAGCCACTCCACCTCTTCCTCCCTTAACTATGGCTACACCTTC
len: 14; j_gene: TRBJ2-1; d_gene: -; abundance: -; v_gene: TRBV6-9; CDR3aa: CASTTRGGVDEQFF; CDR3nt: TGTGCCAGCACCACCCGCGGGGGCGTGGATGAGCAGTTCTTC
len: 13; j_gene: TRBJ2-5; d_gene: -; abundance: -; v_gene: TRBV18; CDR3aa: CASSLGLQETQYF; CDR3nt: TGTGCCAGCTCACTGGGACTGCAAGAGACCCAGTACTTC
len: 16; j_gene: TRBJ2-7; d_gene: -; abundance: -; v_gene: TRBV27; CDR3aa: CASSLWPPGRGYEQYF; CDR3nt: TGTGCCAGCAGTTTATGGCCTCCAGGAAGAGGGTACGAGCAGTACTTC
len: 16; j_gene: TRBJ2-7; d_gene: TRBD2; abundance: -; v_gene: TRBV7-6; CDR3aa: CASSLALTGTSEGKYF; CDR3nt: TGTGCCAGCAGCTTAGCACTGACCGGGACTAGTGAGGGGAAGTACTTC
len: 13; j_gene: TRBJ2-1; d_gene: -; abundance: -; v_gene: TRBV30; CDR3aa: CAWSLTDYNEQFF; CDR3nt: TGTGCCTGGAGTTTAACAGACTACAATGAGCAGTTCTTC
len: 16; j_gene: TRBJ2-4; d_gene: -; abundance: -; v_gene: TRBV6-6; CDR3aa: CASSPEARIDKNIQYF; CDR3nt: TGTGCCAGCAGCCCCGAAGCAAGGATTGATAAAAACATTCAGTACTTC
len: 14; j_gene: TRBJ1-3; d_gene: -; abundance: -; v_gene: TRBV11-2; CDR3aa: CASSSAVPGNTIYF; CDR3nt: TGTGCCAGCAGCTCAGCGGTCCCTGGAAACACCATATATTTT
len: 17; j_gene: TRBJ2-7; d_gene: TRBD2; abundance: -; v_gene: TRBV5-1; CDR3aa: CASAPGLAGGQGHEQYF; CDR3nt: TGCGCCAGCGCCCCCGGGCTAGCGGGAGGGCAGGGGCACGAGCAGTACTTC
len: 14; j_gene: TRBJ2-6; d_gene: -; abundance: -; v_gene: TRBV19; CDR3aa: CASTLGPGANVLTF; CDR3nt: TGTGCCAGTACCCTCGGCCCTGGGGCCAACGTCCTGACTTTC
len: 14; j_gene: TRBJ2-5; d_gene: TRBD2; abundance: -; v_gene: TRBV6-1; CDR3aa: CASRLAGVQATQYF; CDR3nt: TGTGCCAGCAGACTAGCGGGAGTCCAAGCGACCCAGTACTTC
len: 16; j_gene: TRBJ2-3; d_gene: TRBD2; abundance: -; v_gene: TRBV5-1; CDR3aa: CASSYGLAGGTDTQYF; CDR3nt: TGCGCCAGCAGCTATGGACTAGCGGGGGGCACAGATACGCAGTATTTT
len: 14; j_gene: TRBJ2-1; d_gene: -; abundance: -; v_gene: TRBV11-2; CDR3aa: CASNAIGGGNEQFF; CDR3nt: TGTGCCAGCAACGCAATCGGGGGCGGCAATGAGCAGTTCTTC
len: 13; j_gene: TRBJ1-1; d_gene: -; abundance: once; v_gene: TRBV5-1; CDR3aa: CASSLDPQTEAFF; CDR3nt: TGCGCCAGCAGCTTGGACCCGCAAACTGAAGCTTTCTTT
len: 13; j_gene: TRBJ2-7; d_gene: -; abundance: -; v_gene: TRBV29-1; CDR3aa: CSVSTGFSYEQYF; CDR3nt: TGCAGCGTTTCTACGGGTTTCTCCTACGAGCAGTACTTC
len: 16; j_gene: TRBJ2-5; d_gene: TRBD2; abundance: -; v_gene: TRBV18; CDR3aa: CASSPRTSGGQETQYF; CDR3nt: TGTGCCAGCTCACCGAGGACTAGCGGGGGCCAAGAGACCCAGTACTTC
len: 15; j_gene: TRBJ2-7; d_gene: TRBD2; abundance: -; v_gene: TRBV9; CDR3aa: CASSVSSGSSYEQYF; CDR3nt: TGTGCCAGCAGCGTCAGTAGCGGGAGCTCCTACGAGCAGTACTTC
len: 15; j_gene: TRBJ2-1; d_gene: TRBD2; abundance: -; v_gene: TRBV27; CDR3aa: CASRGGGALYREQFF; CDR3nt: TGTGCCAGCAGGGGCGGGGGGGCGCTTTATCGTGAGCAGTTCTTC
len: 18; j_gene: TRBJ2-1; d_gene: TRBD2; abundance: -; v_gene: TRBV7-2; CDR3aa: CASSYGLAGSFTNNEQFF; CDR3nt: TGTGCCAGCAGCTACGGACTAGCGGGAAGTTTCACAAACAATGAGCAGTTCTTC
len: 15; j_gene: TRBJ2-3; d_gene: -; abundance: -; v_gene: TRBV2; CDR3aa: CASSDLGIVTDTQYF; CDR3nt: TGTGCCAGCAGTGATCTCGGAATCGTCACAGATACGCAGTATTTT
len: 13; j_gene: TRBJ2-7; d_gene: TRBD1; abundance: once; v_gene: TRBV11-2; CDR3aa: CASSQTGTGEQYF; CDR3nt: TGTGCCAGCAGCCAGACAGGGACGGGCGAGCAGTACTTC
len: 13; j_gene: TRBJ2-5; d_gene: -; abundance: -; v_gene: TRBV29-1; CDR3aa: CSVVLGYGETQYF; CDR3nt: TGCAGCGTTGTTCTGGGGTACGGAGAGACCCAGTACTTC